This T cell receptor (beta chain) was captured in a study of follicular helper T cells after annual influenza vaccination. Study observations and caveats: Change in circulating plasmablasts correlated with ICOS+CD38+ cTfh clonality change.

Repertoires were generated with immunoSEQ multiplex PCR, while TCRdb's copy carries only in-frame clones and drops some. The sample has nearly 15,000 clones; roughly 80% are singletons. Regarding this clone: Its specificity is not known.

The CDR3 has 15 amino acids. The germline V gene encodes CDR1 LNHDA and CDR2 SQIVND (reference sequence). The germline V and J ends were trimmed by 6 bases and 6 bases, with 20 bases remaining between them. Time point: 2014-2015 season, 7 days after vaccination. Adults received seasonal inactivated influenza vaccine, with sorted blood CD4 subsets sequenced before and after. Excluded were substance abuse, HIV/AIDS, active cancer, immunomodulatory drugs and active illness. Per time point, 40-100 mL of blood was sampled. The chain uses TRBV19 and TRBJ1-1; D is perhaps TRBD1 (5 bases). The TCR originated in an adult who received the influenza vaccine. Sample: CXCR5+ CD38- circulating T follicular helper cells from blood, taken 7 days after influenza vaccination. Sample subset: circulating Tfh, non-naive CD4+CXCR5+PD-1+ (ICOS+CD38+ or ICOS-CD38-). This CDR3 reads CASSPSGPHRSEAFF. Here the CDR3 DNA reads TGTGCCAGTAGCCCCTCCGGCCCGCACAGGTCTGAAGCTTTCTTT.